The next 18 T cell receptor beta chains were all read from a single sample in a study of blood T cell repertoires in COVID-19. Assay: immunoSEQ multiplex PCR; the TCRdb copy retains only in-frame clones and omits some. The sample includes around 60,000 clones, about 77% of them seen just once. Sequenced input: peripheral blood. The receptors originated from a man older than 75 with active or convalescent COVID-19.

This clone was found once. The gene calls are TRBV6-5 and TRBJ2-7, with TRBD1 matching 9 bases. This CDR3 has 15 amino acids. From germline, CDR1 is MNHEY and CDR2 SVGAGI. The V gene end was trimmed by 5 bases and the J gene end by 0 bases; junction bases not matched to a gene: 5. The DNA of the CDR3 is TGTGCCAGCAGTAGCGGACAGGGGAGCTCCTACGAGCAGTACTTC. This translates into CASSSGQGSSYEQYF.

The chain employs TRBV15 and TRBJ1-1, with 10 nucleotides matching TRBD1. V dropped 0 bases and J dropped 5; count of bases not matched to a gene: 3. There are 15 residues in the CDR3. The V gene's germline CDR1 is LNHNV and CDR2 YYDKDF (reference sequence). CDR3 protein: CATSREPGQGTEAFF. The CDR3 DNA is TGTGCCACCAGCAGAGAACCGGGACAGGGGACTGAAGCTTTCTTT.

The rearrangement links TRBV19 to TRBJ2-7; 7 bases are shared with TRBD2. Trimming removed 3 bases from V and 2 bases from J; junction bases left unmatched: 4. There are 14 residues in the CDR3. Germline V gene lookup returns CDR1 LNHDA and CDR2 SQIVND (reference sequence). As DNA, the CDR3 is TGTGCCAGTAGTATGGGAGGGAGAACCTACGAGCAGTACTTC. It is translated as CASSMGGRTYEQYF.

This clone was seen more than once but under ten times. V usage is TRBV6-2 or TRBV6-3 and J usage is TRBJ1-6; weak D call: TRBD1 (6 bases). Trimming cost V 2 bases and J 9 bases, with 14 bases left between them. The CDR3 is made up of 15 amino acids. Germline loops: CDR1 MNHEY, CDR2 SVGEGT. CDR3 nucleotides: TGTGCCAGCAGTTACCGCAGGGGTGGGGGTTCACCCCTCCACTTT. Its protein is CASSYRRGGGSPLHF.

The gene calls are TRBV27 and TRBJ1-1, with 10 bases matching TRBD1. Losses at the gene ends were 3 bases for V and 0 bases for J; bases not matched to a gene: 7. The CDR3 runs 17 residues. CDR1 MNHEY and CDR2 SMNVEV come from the germline V gene (reference sequence). CDR3 in amino acids: CASSFKGTGDLNTEAFF. CDR3 in DNA: TGTGCCAGCAGTTTCAAGGGGACAGGGGACCTGAACACTGAAGCTTTCTTT.

The V and J genes are TRBV7-9 and TRBJ2-1; 9 positions agree with TRBD2. This CDR3 comprises 16 residues. J gave up 0 bases and V 1 base, and 1 base lay outside the gene matches. Per the germline V gene, CDR1 is SEHNR and CDR2 is FQNEAQ (reference sequence). CDR3 nucleotides: TGTGCCAGCAGCTTAGGGCGGGGGGGCTCCTACAATGAGCAGTTCTTC. This codes for CASSLGRGGSYNEQFF.

This chain links TRBV20-1 with TRBJ1-5; no firm D call. Deletions cut 3 bases from V and 0 bases from J, with 18 bases between. In germline, CDR1 is DFQATT, CDR2 SNEGSKA (reference sequence). This CDR3 is 17 amino acids long. CDR3 nucleotide sequence: TGCAGTGCTAGTGACTCAACTCAATTTTATAGCAATCAGCCCCAGCATTTT. It yields the protein CSASDSTQFYSNQPQHF.

This chain joins TRBV9 and TRBJ2-2; TRBD2 matches 7 bases. Germline loops: CDR1 SGDLS, CDR2 YYNGEE. Germline trimming cut 1 base from V and 0 bases from J; bases unmatched to any gene: 3. The length of the CDR3 is 16 residues. The CDR3 spells CASSVTAGANTGELFF. The CDR3 DNA is TGTGCCAGCAGCGTAACTGCGGGAGCGAACACCGGGGAGCTGTTTTTT.

CDR3 region: CASSRRGDRASPLHF. For the CDR3, the DNA is TGTGCCAGCAGCCGCCGCGGGGACAGGGCTTCACCCCTCCACTTT. The chain is built from TRBV7-2 and TRBJ1-6, with 9 bases matching TRBD1. Trimming at V came to 5 bases and at J to 9 bases, leaving 8 bases not matched to a gene. Germline lookup yields CDR1 SGHTA and CDR2 FQGNSA. This CDR3 is 15 amino acids long.

This clone was seen a few times. This chain uses TRBV5-6 with TRBJ2-2; 8 bases line up with TRBD2. The germline V gene has CDR1 SGHDT and CDR2 YYEEEE. Unmatched junction bases numbered 7, after V lost 3 bases and J lost 6 bases. The CDR3 totals 15 residues. DNA of the CDR3: TGTGCCAGCAGCTGGCCGGGACTAGTAGCCGGGGAGCTGTTTTTT. Translating it yields CASSWPGLVAGELFF.

The count of this clone is one. One end of the junction is discordant with germline, which a read error may explain. The chain carries TRBV7-2 and TRBJ2-5; D uncertain. CDR1 and CDR2 from the germline V gene are SGHTA and FQGNSA. The CDR3 is 14 amino acids. The chain's CDR3 is CASSILQSQGTQYF. The CDR3 bases are TGTGCCAGCAGCATCCTACAGAGTCAAGGGACCCAGTACTTC.

This clone was recorded only once. The V call is TRBV19, the J call TRBJ1-5, with D possibly TRBD1 on 5 matching bases. This CDR3 has 16 residues. The V gene lost 3 bases and the J gene lost 0 bases, with 12 bases spanning the gap. The germline V gene encodes CDR1 LNHDA and CDR2 SQIVND (reference sequence). CDR3 sequence reads: CASSISGVYSNQPQHF. In DNA, the CDR3 is TGTGCCAGTAGTATTTCGGGGGTGTATAGCAATCAGCCCCAGCATTTT.

This clone was picked up a small number of times. J is TRBJ2-7 and V is TRBV6-6; a weak D match, TRBD1 (5 bases). V was shortened by 5 bases and J by 5 bases, with 22 bases between the two germline ends. Germline-derived CDR1 and CDR2 are MNHNY and SVGAGI (reference sequence). The length of the CDR3 is 16 residues. For the CDR3, the DNA is TGTGCCAGCAGTCCCCGACAGCTACCGAACGGCGACGAGCAGTACTTC. Its translation: CASSPRQLPNGDEQYF.

The chain combines TRBV9 with TRBJ2-5, with 9 bases fitting TRBD2. Trimming cost V 0 bases and J 6 bases; bases outside gene matches: 12. Germline V gene data show CDR1 as SGDLS and CDR2 as YYNGEE. This CDR3 spans 17 amino acids. The CDR3 coding sequence is TGTGCCAGCAGCGTAGACGGTACTCGCGGGGGGGCTAAGACCCAGTACTTC. Protein product: CASSVDGTRGGAKTQYF.

The chain carries TRBV29-1 and TRBJ2-4; perhaps TRBD1 as D (6 bases). V gave up 6 bases and J gave up 11 bases, with 17 bases separating them. Germline assignment: CDR1 SQVTM and CDR2 ANQGSEA. This CDR3 contains 12 residues. The CDR3 spells CSVSPTGTFQYF. The CDR3, as DNA: TGCAGCGTGAGCCCGACAGGAACTTTTCAGTACTTC.

This clone has only one observation. The chain has TRBV14 and TRBJ2-1, with D possibly matching TRBD2 (5 bases). This CDR3 comprises 13 residues. CDR1 SGHDN and CDR2 FVKESK come from the germline V gene. Trimming removed 8 bases from V and 12 bases from J, with 20 bases in between. The CDR3 DNA reads TGTGCCAGCGGTACTAGAGGGAGTCACGTGCAGTTCTTC. Translating it yields CASGTRGSHVQFF.

This clone was counted a few times. This rearrangement joins TRBV18 to TRBJ2-7; possible D gene TRBD1, 5 bases. The V gene lost 1 base and the J gene lost 6 bases, with 13 bases spanning the gap. The CDR3 is 14 residues long. Germline loops: CDR1 KGHSH, CDR2 LQKENI. The CDR3 DNA reads as TGTGCCAGCTCACCACAGGGGTATACGAGCGAGCAGTACTTC. This codes for CASSPQGYTSEQYF.

This chain joins TRBV29-1 and TRBJ1-1, with 9 bases lining up with TRBD1. The CDR3 totals 13 residues. Germline trimming cut 4 bases from V and 5 bases from J; bases unmatched to any gene: 5. Germline V gives CDR1 SQVTM, CDR2 ANQGSEA. CDR3 nucleotide sequence: TGCAGCGTTGTTACAGGGGGCAAGACTGAAGCTTTCTTT. This sequence encodes CSVVTGGKTEAFF. Supplemented by reference TRBV29-1 and TRBJ1-1, the full variable domain reads SAVISQKPSRDICQRGTSLTIQCQVDSQVTMMFWYRQQPGQSLTLIATANQGSEATYESGFVIDKFPISRPNLTFSTLTVSNMSPEDSSIYLCSVVTGGKTEAFFGQGTRLTVV.